Reported below is one TCR beta chain. Its antigen remains unidentified. This record belongs to a study of cytomegalovirus exposure and HLA in healthy donors. Overall study findings and caveats: Some public TCRs appeared in many individuals, while most sequences were rare. The productive fraction for most TCR beta V segments was about 90% or about 30% in an earlier analysis.

The PCR had 60 Vbeta and 13 Jbeta primers. The method was immunoSEQ multiplex PCR; TCRdb's version includes in-frame clones alone and lacks a portion of them. Here the sample spans some 170,000 clones, about three quarters being singletons. The sample was PBMCs. The receptor was isolated from a man aged 40-55 years in good health and CMV-seropositive.

CDR3 nucleotide sequence: TGTGCCACCCAACTAGGGTACAATGAGCAGTTCTTC. Encoded protein: CATQLGYNEQFF. The rearrangement joins TRBV6-5 to TRBJ2-1; D possibly corresponds to TRBD2 (5 bases). The V end lost 10 bases, the J end lost 4 bases, and 11 bases lay between the germline ends. The length of the CDR3 is 12 residues. Germline CDR1 and CDR2: MNHEY and SVGAGI.